The subject of this entry is one TCR beta chain. Its antigen is unidentified. This sample is drawn from a study of early T cells in non-severe SARS-CoV-2 infection. Study context: With bulk RNA from unsorted whole blood as input, sequencing yielded unpaired chains.

General study results and limits: Matching against VDJdb likely underestimated virus-specific expansions, favoring anti-spike CD8.

Unique molecular identifier tags were affixed to discrete cDNA molecules. TCRdb analysed the 5' RACE reads with MiXCR anew, one entry per CDR3 protein. Here the sample spans tens of thousands of distinct CDR3 sequences, 6% to 7% being singletons. Trimming stripped 3 bases from V and 2 bases from J, with 4 bases between. Germline V gene sequence: CDR1 LGHNT, CDR2 FRNRAP. The CDR3 runs to 12 residues. The chain couples TRBV12-5 to TRBJ1-1; no definite D call. Sequenced sample: whole blood. The source of this sequence is an adult who was a healthcare worker with PCR-confirmed SARS-CoV-2 infection or an uninfected control (not recorded which). CDR3 sequence (DNA): TGTGCTAGTGGTTTTCTTAACACTGAAGCTTTCTTT. Protein product: CASGFLNTEAFF.